Below, 19 T cell receptor beta chains from the same sample are listed, as sequenced in a study of graft-versus-host responses after intestinal transplantation. Clones were read by immunoSEQ multiplex PCR, and TCRdb kept only the in-frame ones, dropping some. Found here are over 80,000 clones, roughly 89% of them singletons; the top ten hold approximately 0.18%. These receptors have no identified antigens. The sequencing used unstimulated CD4+ T cells sorted from spleen or lymph node cells, collected before transplant. These receptors all stem from a human donor who was the organ donor for an intestinal transplant.

This chain joins TRBV7-9 and TRBJ2-7, with D possibly matching TRBD2 (6 bases). The germline V gene encodes CDR1 SEHNR and CDR2 FQNEAQ (reference sequence). The V gene lost 5 bases and the J gene lost 1 base, with 18 bases spanning the gap. This CDR3 has 16 amino acids. The CDR3 is CASSLRTSRGSYEQYF. The CDR3 nucleotides read TGTGCCAGCAGCCTCCGAACTAGCCGGGGGTCCTACGAGCAGTACTTC. The complete variable domain, with remaining parts taken from reference TRBV7-9 and TRBJ2-7, reads DTGVSQNPRHKITKRGQNVTFRCDPISEHNRLYWYRQTLGQGPEFLTYFQNEAQLEKSRLLSDRFSAERPKGSFSTLEIQRTEQGDSAMYLCASSLRTSRGSYEQYFGPGTRLTVT.

This sequence joins TRBV4-2 and TRBJ2-1; D is perhaps TRBD2 (5 bases). Germline lookup yields CDR1 LGHNA and CDR2 YNFKEQ. This CDR3 is 16 amino acids long. With 0 bases removed from V and 5 bases from J, the gap between germline ends came to 14 bases. CDR3 bases: TGTGCCAGCAGCCAAGAGGGCGGGTTTAGTCACAATGAGCAGTTCTTC. Encoded protein: CASSQEGGFSHNEQFF.

The chain couples TRBV9 to TRBJ1-4; tentatively, D is TRBD1 (6 bases). Germline V gene lookup returns CDR1 SGDLS and CDR2 YYNGEE. The V and J ends lost 3 bases and 14 bases respectively, with 26 bases between them. The CDR3 runs to 16 residues. The CDR3 is CASSAESSRRPRGLFF. The CDR3 bases are TGTGCCAGCAGCGCCGAGTCCTCCAGGCGACCTAGGGGGCTGTTTTTT.

V is TRBV10-3 and J is TRBJ2-1; 11 nucleotides agree with TRBD2. This CDR3 spans 15 amino acids. J was trimmed by 2 bases and V by 6 bases; bases with no gene match: 3. The germline V gene encodes CDR1 ENHRY and CDR2 SYGVKD. The CDR3 DNA sequence: TGTGCCATCAGCGATAGCGGGGGGGCCTACAATGAGCAGTTCTTC. Translating it yields CAISDSGGAYNEQFF.

J is TRBJ2-3 and V is TRBV6-1, with 11 bases aligning to TRBD2. This CDR3 contains 19 residues. Germline V lookup: CDR1 MNHNS, CDR2 SASEGT. The V gene end was trimmed by 3 bases and the J gene end by 6 bases; junction bases not matched to a gene: 17. The CDR3 DNA reads as TGTGCCAGCAGTGATATTGGTGGGGGACTAGCGGTATGGATCGATACGCAGTATTTT. It codes for CASSDIGGGLAVWIDTQYF.

This rearrangement joins TRBV7-9 to TRBJ2-3, with 13 bases matching TRBD2. Germline V gives CDR1 SEHNR, CDR2 FQNEAQ (reference sequence). V shed 5 bases, J shed 1 base, and the junction held 9 bases outside the gene matches. The CDR3 is 18 residues long. For the CDR3, the DNA is TGTGCCAGCAGCCTTAGGCGACTAGCGGGGGGACGCACAGATACGCAGTATTTT. This codes for CASSLRRLAGGRTDTQYF.

This clone was detected only a few times. This chain links TRBV6-4 with TRBJ2-7; maybe TRBD2 (7 bases). The CDR3 runs to 14 residues. In germline, CDR1 is MRHNA, CDR2 SNTAGT. Trimming took 4 bases from V and 6 from J, leaving 16 bases between them. The CDR3 reads CASSGPGGPSEQYF. The CDR3 DNA reads as TGTGCCAGCAGTGGACCGGGGGGCCCCTCCGAGCAGTACTTC.

This clone showed up just once. The rearrangement links TRBV7-9 to TRBJ2-3, with D possibly being TRBD1 (5 bases). The CDR3 is 15 residues long. Germline V CDR1 and CDR2: SEHNR, FQNEAQ (reference sequence). V gave up 1 base and J gave up 5 bases, with 13 bases separating them. The CDR3 region is CASSLVLTEGDTQYF. CDR3 in DNA: TGTGCCAGCAGCTTAGTGTTGACAGAAGGAGATACGCAGTATTTT. Full variable domain (remainder filled in from reference TRBV7-9 and TRBJ2-3): DTGVSQNPRHKITKRGQNVTFRCDPISEHNRLYWYRQTLGQGPEFLTYFQNEAQLEKSRLLSDRFSAERPKGSFSTLEIQRTEQGDSAMYLCASSLVLTEGDTQYFGPGTRLTVL.

This clone occurred once. The chain recombines TRBV7-3 with TRBJ2-3, with 7 bases that match TRBD1. J gave up 1 base and V 5 bases, and 6 bases lay outside the gene matches. The CDR3 has 15 amino acids. Germline-derived CDR1 and CDR2 are SGHTA and FQGTGA. DNA of the CDR3: TGTGCCAGCAGCCTTACAGGGGCGGGCACAGATACGCAGTATTTT. The encoded protein is CASSLTGAGTDTQYF.

The chain has TRBV5-1 and TRBJ2-7; 9 nucleotides match TRBD1. Per germline, CDR1 SGHRS and CDR2 YFSETQ. The CDR3 extends over 20 amino acids. V gave up 1 base and J gave up 0 bases; unmatched junction bases: 17. The CDR3 protein is CASSLMSVRTGAVPSYEQYF. Here the CDR3 DNA reads TGCGCCAGCAGCTTGATGTCTGTCCGGACAGGGGCCGTTCCCTCCTACGAGCAGTACTTC.

The genes are TRBV27 and TRBJ2-7, with D tentatively TRBD1 (6 bases). Germline CDR1 and CDR2: MNHEY and SMNVEV (reference sequence). This CDR3 is 15 amino acids long. V lost 3 bases and J lost 3, with 15 bases in between. CDR3 in amino acids: CASSFGRGLSYEQYF. The CDR3, as DNA: TGTGCCAGCAGTTTTGGCAGGGGCCTTAGCTACGAGCAGTACTTC.

The chain carries TRBV12-5 and TRBJ2-1, with D unclear. Looked up from germline, CDR1 is LGHNT and CDR2 is FRNRAP. This CDR3 contains 11 residues. Trimming took 4 bases from V and 9 from J, leaving 7 bases between them. The CDR3 sequence is CASGSLGEQFF. In DNA form, the CDR3 reads TGTGCTAGTGGTTCCCTCGGTGAGCAGTTCTTC.

V usage is TRBV27 and J usage is TRBJ1-1; D not certain. In germline, CDR1 is MNHEY, CDR2 SMNVEV (reference sequence). The ends were cut back, 5 bases at V and 5 bases at J, with 12 bases in the middle. The CDR3 runs 13 residues. CDR3 sequence reads: CASSPTLRTEAFF. The DNA of the CDR3 is TGTGCCAGCAGTCCTACGTTGAGGACTGAAGCTTTCTTT.

The chain carries TRBV7-2 and TRBJ2-2; a weak D match, TRBD2 (6 bases). The CDR3 has 14 amino acids. Trimming pared 5 bases from V and 7 bases from J, leaving 14 bases between. Germline values: CDR1 SGHTA, CDR2 FQGNSA. Written as DNA, the CDR3 is TGTGCCAGCAGCCCACGACGGGGAGGCGGGGAGCTGTTTTTT. Amino acid sequence: CASSPRRGGGELFF. The full variable domain, in which reference TRBV7-2 and TRBJ2-2 provide the parts outside the CDR3, is GAGVSQSPSNKVTEKGKDVELRCDPISGHTALYWYRQSLGQGLEFLIYFQGNSAPDKSGLPSDRFSAERTGGSVSTLTIQRTQQEDSAVYLCASSPRRGGGELFFGEGSRLTVL.

The chain uses TRBV19 and TRBJ2-2; TRBD1 might be the D (5 bases). V gave up 1 base and J gave up 4 bases, with 10 bases separating them. Germline CDR1 LNHDA, CDR2 SQIVND (reference sequence). This CDR3 spans 15 amino acids. CDR3 region: CASSIAQRGTGELFF. In nucleotides, the CDR3 is TGTGCCAGTAGTATAGCCCAAAGGGGCACCGGGGAGCTGTTTTTT.

The V call is TRBV7-2, the J call TRBJ1-2; D is possibly TRBD1 (5 bases). Germline loops: CDR1 SGHTA, CDR2 FQGNSA. The CDR3 runs to 15 residues. V was clipped by 2 bases and J by 3 bases, with 13 bases between them. The CDR3 DNA reads as TGTGCCAGCAGCTTAATAACCCGACAGTACTATGGCTACACCTTC. Protein sequence: CASSLITRQYYGYTF.

This sequence joins TRBV4-1 and TRBJ2-1; 12 bases agree with TRBD2. The CDR3 contains 16 residues. The V gene's germline CDR1 is MGHRA and CDR2 YSYEKL. V shed 4 bases and J 4 bases; nucleotides not matched to a gene: 5. CDR3 protein: CASSLTGTSGYNEQFF. CDR3 in DNA: TGCGCCAGCAGCCTCACCGGGACTAGCGGGTACAATGAGCAGTTCTTC.

For the CDR3, the DNA is TGTGCCAGCAGCTCCGGAGGACAGGGCCTCGAGCAGTACTTC. Protein: CASSSGGQGLEQYF. The chain carries TRBV7-2 and TRBJ2-7; 8 positions match TRBD1. Germline V gene data show CDR1 as SGHTA and CDR2 as FQGNSA. After removal of 4 bases from V and 6 bases from J, the junction contained 8 bases not matched to a gene. This CDR3 comprises 14 residues.

V usage is TRBV18 and J usage is TRBJ2-3; D is undetermined. The CDR3 is 15 residues long. Between the trimmed V and J ends, which lost 1 base and 0 bases, there was a span of 8 bases. In germline, CDR1 is KGHSH, CDR2 LQKENI. The CDR3 DNA is TGTGCCAGCTCACCACAGCTATCTAGCACAGATACGCAGTATTTT. Its translation is CASSPQLSSTDTQYF.